This T cell receptor (beta chain) appears in the sequencing data of a study of blood T cell repertoires in COVID-19. In the study overall: Specimens from acute and convalescent COVID-19 originated in the United States, Italy and Spain.

Per the study methods: Reference gene primer amplification yielded estimated nucleated cell counts. Measured with immunoSEQ multiplex PCR; TCRdb has only the in-frame clones, and not every one. That table is the source of V, J and clone size, and D and trimming were worked out from the DNA. The table lists over 40,000 clones, roughly nine tenths of them singletons. This clonotype was obtained from a human donor in a cohort sampled during active COVID-19. Sequences were obtained from peripheral blood.

The CDR3 loop reads CASSLSQAAFF. Here the CDR3 DNA reads TGTGCCAGCAGTTTAAGCCAGGCGGCTTTCTTT. This chain joins TRBV28 and TRBJ1-1, with D unclear. Germline V lookup: CDR1 MDHEN, CDR2 SYDVKM. V was pared by 2 bases and J by 11 bases, with 9 bases between. The CDR3 runs 11 residues.